The source of this T cell receptor (beta chain) is a study of blood T cell repertoires in COVID-19. Clones were read by immunoSEQ multiplex PCR, and TCRdb kept only the in-frame ones, dropping some. Of 72,000 or so clones in the sample, 75% to 90% were seen once. V dropped 1 base and J dropped 3 bases, with 9 bases sitting between them. Looked up from germline, CDR1 is SGHTA and CDR2 is FQGNSA. The CDR3 is 14 residues long. The sequencing input was peripheral blood. The rearrangement joins TRBV7-2 to TRBJ1-2; no clear D gene. The clonotype was recovered from an elderly woman with active or convalescent COVID-19. CDR3 sequence (DNA): TGTGCCAGCAGCTTAGTGGCAGGCGACTATGGCTACACCTTC. Encoded protein: CASSLVAGDYGYTF. Together with reference TRBV7-2 and TRBJ1-2, the CDR3 gives the full variable domain: GAGVSQSPSNKVTEKGKDVELRCDPISGHTALYWYRQSLGQGLEFLIYFQGNSAPDKSGLPSDRFSAERTGGSVSTLTIQRTQQEDSAVYLCASSLVAGDYGYTFGSGTRLTVV.